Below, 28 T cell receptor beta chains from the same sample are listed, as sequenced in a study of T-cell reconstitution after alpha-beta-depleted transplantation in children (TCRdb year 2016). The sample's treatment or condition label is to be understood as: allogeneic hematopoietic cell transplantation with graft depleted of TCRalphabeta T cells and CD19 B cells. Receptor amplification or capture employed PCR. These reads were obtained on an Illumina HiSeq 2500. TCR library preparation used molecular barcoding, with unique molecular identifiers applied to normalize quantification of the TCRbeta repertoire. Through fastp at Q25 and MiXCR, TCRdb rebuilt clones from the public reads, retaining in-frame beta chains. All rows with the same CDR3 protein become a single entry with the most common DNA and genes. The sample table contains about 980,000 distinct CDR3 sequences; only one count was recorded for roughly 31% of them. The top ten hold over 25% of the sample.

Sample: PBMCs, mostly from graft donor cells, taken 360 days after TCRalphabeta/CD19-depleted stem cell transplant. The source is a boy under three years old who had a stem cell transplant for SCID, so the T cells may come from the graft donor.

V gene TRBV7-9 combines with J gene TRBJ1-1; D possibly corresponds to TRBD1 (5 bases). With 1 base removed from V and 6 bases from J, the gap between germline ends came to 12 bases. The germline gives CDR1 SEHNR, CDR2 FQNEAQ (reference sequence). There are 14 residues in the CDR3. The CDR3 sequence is CASSLVQGGAEAFF. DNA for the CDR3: TGTGCCAGCAGCTTAGTTCAGGGTGGGGCTGAAGCTTTCTTT.

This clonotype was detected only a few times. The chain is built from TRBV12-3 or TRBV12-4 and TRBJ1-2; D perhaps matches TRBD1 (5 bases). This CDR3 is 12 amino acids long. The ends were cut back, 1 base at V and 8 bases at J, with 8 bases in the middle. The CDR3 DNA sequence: TGTGCCAGCAGTTTAGATTGGGGGGGCTACACCTTC. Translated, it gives CASSLDWGGYTF.

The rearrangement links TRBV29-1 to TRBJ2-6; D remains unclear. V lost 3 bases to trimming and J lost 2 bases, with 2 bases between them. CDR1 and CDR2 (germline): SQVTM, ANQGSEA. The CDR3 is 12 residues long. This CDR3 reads CSVETGANVLTF. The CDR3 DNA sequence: TGCAGCGTTGAGACTGGGGCCAACGTCCTGACTTTC. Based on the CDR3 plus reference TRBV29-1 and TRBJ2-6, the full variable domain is SAVISQKPSRDICQRGTSLTIQCQVDSQVTMMFWYRQQPGQSLTLIATANQGSEATYESGFVIDKFPISRPNLTFSTLTVSNMSPEDSSIYLCSVETGANVLTFGAGSRLTVL.

The DNA for the CDR3 is TGCGCCAGCAGCTTGGTAGGCGGGGCCGCCCTGGGTGAGCAGTTCTTC. This translates into CASSLVGGAALGEQFF. The rearrangement links TRBV5-1 to TRBJ2-1; D might be TRBD2 (6 bases). The ends were cut back, 0 bases at V and 9 bases at J, with 19 bases in the middle. CDR1 is SGHRS, CDR2 YFSETQ, per germline. The CDR3 is 16 amino acids.

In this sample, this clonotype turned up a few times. The DNA of the CDR3 is TGCAGCGCCAGGGAGCTTGAAAAACTGTTTTTT. It yields the protein CSARELEKLFF. V gene TRBV29-1 combines with J gene TRBJ1-4; weak D call: TRBD1 (5 bases). V lost 7 bases, J lost 7 bases, and 10 bases lay in between. There are 11 residues in the CDR3. CDR1 is SQVTM, CDR2 ANQGSEA, per germline.

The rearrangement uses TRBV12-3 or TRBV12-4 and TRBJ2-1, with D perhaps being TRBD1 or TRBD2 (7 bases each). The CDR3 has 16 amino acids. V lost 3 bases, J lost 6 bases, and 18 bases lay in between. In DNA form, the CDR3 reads TGTGCCAGCAGTTTTGTGTGGGCAGGGGGGGGCAATGAGCAGTTCTTC. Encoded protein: CASSFVWAGGGNEQFF.

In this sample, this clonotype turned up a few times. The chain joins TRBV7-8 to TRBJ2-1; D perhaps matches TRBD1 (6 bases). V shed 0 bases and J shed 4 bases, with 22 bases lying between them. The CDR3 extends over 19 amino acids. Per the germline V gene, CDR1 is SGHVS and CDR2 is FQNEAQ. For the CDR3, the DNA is TGTGCCAGCAGCTTAGCACAGGGACCCCCCCGGATTTTATACAATGAGCAGTTCTTC. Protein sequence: CASSLAQGPPRILYNEQFF.

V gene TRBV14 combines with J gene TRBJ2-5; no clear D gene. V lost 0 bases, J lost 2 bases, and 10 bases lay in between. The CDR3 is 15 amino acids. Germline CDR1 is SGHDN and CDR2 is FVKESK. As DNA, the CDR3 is TGTGCCAGCAGCCAAGATTTCCTGGCGCAAGAGACCCAGTACTTC. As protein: CASSQDFLAQETQYF.

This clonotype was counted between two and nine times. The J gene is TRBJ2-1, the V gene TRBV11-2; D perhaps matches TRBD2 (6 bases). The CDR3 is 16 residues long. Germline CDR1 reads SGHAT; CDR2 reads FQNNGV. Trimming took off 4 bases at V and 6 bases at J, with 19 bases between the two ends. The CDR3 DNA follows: TGTGCCAGCAGCTCTGGGACTCCAACGGGGCCCAATGAGCAGTTCTTC. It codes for CASSSGTPTGPNEQFF.

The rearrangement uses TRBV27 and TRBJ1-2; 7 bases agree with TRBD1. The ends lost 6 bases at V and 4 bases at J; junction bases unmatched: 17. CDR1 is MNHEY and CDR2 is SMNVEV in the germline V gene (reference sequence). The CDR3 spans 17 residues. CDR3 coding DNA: TGTGCCAGCAGCCGTGCGACAGGGCTAAGTGGGGCCTATGGCTACACCTTC. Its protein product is CASSRATGLSGAYGYTF.

CDR3 loop: CASHSAGGLNEQFF. The DNA for the CDR3 is TGTGCCAGCCATTCAGCGGGGGGGCTGAATGAGCAGTTCTTC. The chain combines TRBV13 with TRBJ2-1; 10 positions agree with TRBD2. The CDR3 is 14 residues long. V was pared by 8 bases and J by 7 bases, with 8 bases of the junction left unmatched. Germline V gene sequence: CDR1 PRHDT, CDR2 FYEKMQ (reference sequence).

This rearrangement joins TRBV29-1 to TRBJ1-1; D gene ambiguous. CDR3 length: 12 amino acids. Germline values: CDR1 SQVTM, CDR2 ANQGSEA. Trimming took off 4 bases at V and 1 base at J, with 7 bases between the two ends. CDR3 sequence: CSVVPGNTEAFF. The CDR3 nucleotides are TGCAGCGTTGTGCCGGGGAACACTGAAGCTTTCTTT.

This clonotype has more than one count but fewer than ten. The DNA of the CDR3 is TGCAGTGCTAGCCACAGTGGAGGGGGAACCACTGAAGCTTTCTTT. Residues: CSASHSGGGTTEAFF. This rearrangement joins TRBV20-1 to TRBJ1-1, with D possibly matching TRBD1 (6 bases). This CDR3 is 15 amino acids long. CDR1 is DFQATT, CDR2 SNEGSKA, per germline (reference sequence). Trimming stripped 3 bases from V and 4 bases from J, with 18 bases between.

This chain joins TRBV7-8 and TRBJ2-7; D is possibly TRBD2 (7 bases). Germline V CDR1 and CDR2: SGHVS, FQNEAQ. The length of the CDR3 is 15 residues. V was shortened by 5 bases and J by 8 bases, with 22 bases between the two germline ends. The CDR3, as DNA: TGTGCCAGCAGCCTCGGAGGGGGGGCCCTAGACAAGCAGTACTTC. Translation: CASSLGGGALDKQYF.

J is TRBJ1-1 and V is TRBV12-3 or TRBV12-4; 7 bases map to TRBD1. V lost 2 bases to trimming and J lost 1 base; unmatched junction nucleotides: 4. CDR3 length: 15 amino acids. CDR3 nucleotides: TGTGCCAGCAGTTTATCCGAGGGGGCGAACACTGAAGCTTTCTTT. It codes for CASSLSEGANTEAFF.

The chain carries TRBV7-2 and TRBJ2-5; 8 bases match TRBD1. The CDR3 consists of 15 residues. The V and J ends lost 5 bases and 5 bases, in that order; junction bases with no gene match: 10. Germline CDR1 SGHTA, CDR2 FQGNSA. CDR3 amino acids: CASSANRGSGETQYF. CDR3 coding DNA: TGTGCCAGCAGCGCGAACAGGGGGAGCGGGGAGACCCAGTACTTC.

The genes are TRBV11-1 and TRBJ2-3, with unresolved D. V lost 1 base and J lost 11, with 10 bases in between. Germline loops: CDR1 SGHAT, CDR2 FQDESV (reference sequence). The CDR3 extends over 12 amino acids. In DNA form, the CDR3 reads TGTGCCAGCAGCTTAGAGAGGTCTGTGCAGTATTTT. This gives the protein CASSLERSVQYF. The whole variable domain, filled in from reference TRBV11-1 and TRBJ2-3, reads EAEVAQSPRYKITEKSQAVAFWCDPISGHATLYWYRQILGQGPELLVQFQDESVVDDSQLPKDRFSAERLKGVDSTLKIQPAELGDSAMYLCASSLERSVQYFGPGTRLTVL.

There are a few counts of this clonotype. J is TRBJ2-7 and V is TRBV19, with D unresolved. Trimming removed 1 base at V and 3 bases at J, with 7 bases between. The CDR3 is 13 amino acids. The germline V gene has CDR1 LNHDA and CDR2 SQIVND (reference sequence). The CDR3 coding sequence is TGTGCCAGTAGTATAGGACAATACTACGAGCAGTACTTC. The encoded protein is CASSIGQYYEQYF.

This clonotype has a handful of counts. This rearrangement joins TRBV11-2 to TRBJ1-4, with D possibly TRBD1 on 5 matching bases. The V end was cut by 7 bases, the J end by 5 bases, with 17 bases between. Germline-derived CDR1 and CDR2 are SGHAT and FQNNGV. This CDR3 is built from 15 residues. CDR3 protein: CASIRIDSPNEKLFF. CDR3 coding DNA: TGTGCCAGCATAAGGATAGACAGCCCGAATGAAAAACTGTTTTTT. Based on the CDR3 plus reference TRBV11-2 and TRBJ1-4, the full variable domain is EAGVAQSPRYKIIEKRQSVAFWCNPISGHATLYWYQQILGQGPKLLIQFQNNGVVDDSQLPKDRFSAERLKGVDSTLKIQPAKLEDSAVYLCASIRIDSPNEKLFFGSGTQLSVL.

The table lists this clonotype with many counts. In DNA, the CDR3 is TGCAGTGCTCTGGACAGGGGGAGCACAGATACGCAGTATTTT. It specifies CSALDRGSTDTQYF. This chain links TRBV20-1 with TRBJ2-3, with 10 bases aligning to TRBD1. Losses at the gene ends were 5 bases for V and 0 bases for J; bases not matched to a gene: 2. This CDR3 is built from 14 residues. Germline V gives CDR1 DFQATT, CDR2 SNEGSKA (reference sequence).

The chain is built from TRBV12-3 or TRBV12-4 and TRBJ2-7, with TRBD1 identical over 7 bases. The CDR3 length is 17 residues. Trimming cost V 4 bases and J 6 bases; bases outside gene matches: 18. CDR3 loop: CASSSQITGVVSSEQYF. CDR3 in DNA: TGTGCCAGCAGTTCACAGATCACAGGGGTAGTCTCATCCGAGCAGTACTTC.

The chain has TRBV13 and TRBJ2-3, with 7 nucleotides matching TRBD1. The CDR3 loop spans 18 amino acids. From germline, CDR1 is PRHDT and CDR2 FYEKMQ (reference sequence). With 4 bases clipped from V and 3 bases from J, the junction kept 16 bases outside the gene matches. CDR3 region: CASSSFGQDFSGTDTQYF. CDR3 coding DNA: TGTGCCAGCAGCTCCTTCGGACAGGATTTCTCAGGGACAGATACGCAGTATTTT.

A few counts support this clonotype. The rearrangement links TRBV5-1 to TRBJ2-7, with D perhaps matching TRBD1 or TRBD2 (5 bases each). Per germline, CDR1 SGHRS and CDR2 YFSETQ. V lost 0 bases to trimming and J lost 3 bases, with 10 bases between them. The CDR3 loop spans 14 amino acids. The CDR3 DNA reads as TGCGCCAGCAGCTTGGCACTGGGGGACTACGAGCAGTACTTC. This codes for CASSLALGDYEQYF.

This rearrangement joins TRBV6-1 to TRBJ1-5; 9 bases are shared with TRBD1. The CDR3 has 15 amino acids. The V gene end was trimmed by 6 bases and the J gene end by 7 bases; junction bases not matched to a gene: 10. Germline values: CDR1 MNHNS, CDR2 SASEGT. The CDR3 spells CASSPGTGFSQPQHF. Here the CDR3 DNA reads TGTGCCAGCAGCCCCGGGACAGGGTTTTCCCAGCCCCAGCATTTT.

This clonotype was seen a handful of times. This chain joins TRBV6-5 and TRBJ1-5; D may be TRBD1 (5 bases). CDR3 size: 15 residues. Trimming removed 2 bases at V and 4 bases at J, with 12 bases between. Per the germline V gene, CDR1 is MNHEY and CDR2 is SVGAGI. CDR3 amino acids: CASSYGAASNQPQHF. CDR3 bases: TGTGCCAGCAGTTACGGGGCAGCTTCAAATCAGCCCCAGCATTTT.

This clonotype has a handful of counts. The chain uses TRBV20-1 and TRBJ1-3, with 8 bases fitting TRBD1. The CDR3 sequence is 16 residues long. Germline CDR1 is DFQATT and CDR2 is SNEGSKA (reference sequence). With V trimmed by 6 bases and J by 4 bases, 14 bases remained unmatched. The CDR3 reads CSAPARDRGRGNTIYF. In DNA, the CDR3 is TGCAGTGCCCCCGCCCGTGACAGGGGCCGGGGAAACACCATATATTTT.

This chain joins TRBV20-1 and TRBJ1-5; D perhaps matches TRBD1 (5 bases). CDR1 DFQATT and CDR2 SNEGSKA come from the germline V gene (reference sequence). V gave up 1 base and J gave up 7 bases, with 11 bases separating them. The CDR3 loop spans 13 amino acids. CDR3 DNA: TGCAGTGCTAGAGGTACCGAGGGGCAGCCCCAGCATTTT. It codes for CSARGTEGQPQHF.

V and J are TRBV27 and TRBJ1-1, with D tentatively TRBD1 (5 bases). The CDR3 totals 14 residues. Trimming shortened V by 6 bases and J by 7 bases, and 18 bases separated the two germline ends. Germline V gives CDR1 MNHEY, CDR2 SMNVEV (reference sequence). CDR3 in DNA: TGTGCCAGCAGCCGCTACTCAGGGCGGGGTGAAGCTTTCTTT. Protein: CASSRYSGRGEAFF.